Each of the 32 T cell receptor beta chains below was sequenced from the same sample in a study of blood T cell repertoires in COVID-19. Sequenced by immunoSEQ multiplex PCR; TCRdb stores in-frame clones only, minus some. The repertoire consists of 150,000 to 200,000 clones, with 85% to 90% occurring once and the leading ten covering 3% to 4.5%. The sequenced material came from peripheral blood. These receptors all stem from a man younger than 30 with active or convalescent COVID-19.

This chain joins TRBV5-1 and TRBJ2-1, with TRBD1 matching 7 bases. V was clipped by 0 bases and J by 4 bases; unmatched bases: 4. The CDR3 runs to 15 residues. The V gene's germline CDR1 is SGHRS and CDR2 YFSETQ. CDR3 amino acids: CASSLAGDRYNEQFF. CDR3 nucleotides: TGCGCCAGCAGCTTGGCCGGGGACAGATACAATGAGCAGTTCTTC.

CDR3 amino acids: CASRNRQETQYF. CDR3 coding DNA: TGTGCCAGCAGGAACAGACAAGAGACCCAGTACTTC. The J gene is TRBJ2-5, the V gene TRBV7-8; no definite D call. CDR1 SGHVS and CDR2 FQNEAQ come from the germline V gene. The CDR3 totals 12 residues. Trimming shortened V by 6 bases and J by 2 bases, and 7 bases separated the two germline ends.

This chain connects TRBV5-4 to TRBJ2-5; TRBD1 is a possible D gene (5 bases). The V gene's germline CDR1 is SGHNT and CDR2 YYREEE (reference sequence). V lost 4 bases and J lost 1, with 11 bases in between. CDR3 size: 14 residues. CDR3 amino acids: CASSPPGLQETQYF. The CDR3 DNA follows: TGTGCCAGCAGCCCACCAGGGCTCCAAGAGACCCAGTACTTC.

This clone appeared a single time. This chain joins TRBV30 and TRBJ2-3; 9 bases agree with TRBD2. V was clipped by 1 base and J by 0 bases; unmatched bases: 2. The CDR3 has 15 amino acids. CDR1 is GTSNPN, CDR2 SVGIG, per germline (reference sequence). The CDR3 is CAWSGTSVSTDTQYF. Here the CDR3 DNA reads TGTGCCTGGAGTGGGACTAGCGTTAGCACAGATACGCAGTATTTT.

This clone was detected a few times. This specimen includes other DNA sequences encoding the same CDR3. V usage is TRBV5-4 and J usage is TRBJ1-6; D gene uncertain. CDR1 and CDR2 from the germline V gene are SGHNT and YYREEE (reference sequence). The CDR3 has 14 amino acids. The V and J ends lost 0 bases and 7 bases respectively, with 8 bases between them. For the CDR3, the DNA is TGTGCCAGCAGCTTGGACAGCGGGAATTCACCCCTCCACTTT. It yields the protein CASSLDSGNSPLHF.

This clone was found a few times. The CDR3 loop is CASSQGSTGGQPQHF. The DNA for the CDR3 is TGTGCCAGCAGCCAAGGCTCAACCGGGGGGCAGCCCCAGCATTTT. The chain carries TRBV3-1 (or the pseudogene TRBV3-2) and TRBJ1-5; perhaps TRBD1 as D (5 bases). The CDR3 totals 15 residues. Germline-derived CDR1 and CDR2 are LGHDT and YNNKEL (reference sequence). The germline V and J ends were trimmed by 1 base and 7 bases, with 14 bases remaining between them.

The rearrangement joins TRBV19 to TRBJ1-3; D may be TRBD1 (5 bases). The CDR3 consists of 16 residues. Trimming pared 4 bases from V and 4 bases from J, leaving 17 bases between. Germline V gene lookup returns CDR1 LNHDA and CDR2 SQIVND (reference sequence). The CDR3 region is CASSTSQGFDGNTIYF. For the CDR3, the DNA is TGTGCCAGTAGTACCTCGCAGGGTTTCGACGGAAACACCATATATTTT.

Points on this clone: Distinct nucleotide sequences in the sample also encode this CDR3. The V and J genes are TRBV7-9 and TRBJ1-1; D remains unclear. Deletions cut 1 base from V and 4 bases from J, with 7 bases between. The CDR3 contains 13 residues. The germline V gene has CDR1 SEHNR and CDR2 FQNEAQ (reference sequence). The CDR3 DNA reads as TGTGCCAGCAGCTTAGAAGGAGGCACTGAAGCTTTCTTT. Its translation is CASSLEGGTEAFF. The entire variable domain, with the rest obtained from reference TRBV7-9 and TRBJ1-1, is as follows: DTGVSQNPRHKITKRGQNVTFRCDPISEHNRLYWYRQTLGQGPEFLTYFQNEAQLEKSRLLSDRFSAERPKGSFSTLEIQRTEQGDSAMYLCASSLEGGTEAFFGQGTRLTVV.

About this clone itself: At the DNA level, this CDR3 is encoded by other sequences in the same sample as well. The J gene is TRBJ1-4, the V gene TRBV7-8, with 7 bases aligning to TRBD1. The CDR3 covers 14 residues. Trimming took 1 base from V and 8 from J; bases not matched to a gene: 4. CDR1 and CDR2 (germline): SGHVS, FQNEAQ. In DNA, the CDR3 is TGTGCCAGCAGCTTAGGAGGGGGCGACGAAAAACTGTTTTTT. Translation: CASSLGGGDEKLFF.

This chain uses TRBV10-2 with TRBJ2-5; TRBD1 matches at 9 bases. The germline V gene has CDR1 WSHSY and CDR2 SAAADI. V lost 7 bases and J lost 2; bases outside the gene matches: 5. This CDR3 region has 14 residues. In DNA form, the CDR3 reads TGCGCCAGCACCCCGGGACAGGGACAAGAGACCCAGTACTTC. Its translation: CASTPGQGQETQYF.

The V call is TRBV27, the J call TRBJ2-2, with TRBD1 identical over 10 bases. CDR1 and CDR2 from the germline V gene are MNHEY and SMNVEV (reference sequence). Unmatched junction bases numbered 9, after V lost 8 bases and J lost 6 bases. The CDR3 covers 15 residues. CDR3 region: CASRTGTGAAGELFF. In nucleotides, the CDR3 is TGTGCCAGCCGAACCGGGACAGGGGCGGCCGGGGAGCTGTTTTTT.

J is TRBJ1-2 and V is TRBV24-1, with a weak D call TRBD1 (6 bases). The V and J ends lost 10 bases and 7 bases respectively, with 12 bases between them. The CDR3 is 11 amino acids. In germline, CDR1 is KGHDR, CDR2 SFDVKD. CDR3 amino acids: CATEGVSGYTF. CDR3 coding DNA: TGTGCCACTGAGGGGGTTTCTGGCTACACCTTC.

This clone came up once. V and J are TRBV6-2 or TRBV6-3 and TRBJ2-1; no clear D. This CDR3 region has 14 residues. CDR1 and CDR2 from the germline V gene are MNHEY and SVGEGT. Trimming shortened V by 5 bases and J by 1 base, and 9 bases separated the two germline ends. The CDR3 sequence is CASSAAVSYNEQFF. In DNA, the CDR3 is TGTGCCAGCAGTGCGGCAGTTTCCTACAATGAGCAGTTCTTC.

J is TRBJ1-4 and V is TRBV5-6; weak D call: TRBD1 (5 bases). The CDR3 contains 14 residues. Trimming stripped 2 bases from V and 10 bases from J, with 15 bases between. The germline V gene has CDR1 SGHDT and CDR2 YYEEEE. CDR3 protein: CASSFDNGRGKLFF. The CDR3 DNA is TGTGCCAGCAGCTTCGATAACGGGAGGGGAAAACTGTTTTTT. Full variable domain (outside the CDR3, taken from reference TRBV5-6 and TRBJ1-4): DAGVTQSPTHLIKTRGQQVTLRCSPKSGHDTVSWYQQALGQGPQFIFQYYEEEERQRGNFPDRFSGHQFPNYSSELNVNALLLGDSALYLCASSFDNGRGKLFFGSGTQLSVL.

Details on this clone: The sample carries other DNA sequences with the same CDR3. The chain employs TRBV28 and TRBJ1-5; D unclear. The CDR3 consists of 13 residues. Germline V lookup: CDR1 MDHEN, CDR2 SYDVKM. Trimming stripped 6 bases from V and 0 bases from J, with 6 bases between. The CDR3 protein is CASRAISNQPQHF. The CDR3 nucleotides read TGTGCCAGCAGGGCCATTAGCAATCAGCCCCAGCATTTT.

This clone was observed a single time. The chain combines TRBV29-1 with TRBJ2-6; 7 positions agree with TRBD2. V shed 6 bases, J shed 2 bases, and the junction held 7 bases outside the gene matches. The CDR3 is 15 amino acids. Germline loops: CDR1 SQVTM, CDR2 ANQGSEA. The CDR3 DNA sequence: TGCAGCGTGGCCGCTGGGGGGGCTGGGGCCAACGTCCTGACTTTC. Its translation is CSVAAGGAGANVLTF.

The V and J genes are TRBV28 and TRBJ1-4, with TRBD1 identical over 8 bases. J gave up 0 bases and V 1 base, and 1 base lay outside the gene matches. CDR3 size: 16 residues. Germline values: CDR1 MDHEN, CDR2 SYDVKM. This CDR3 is CASSLSGGATNEKLFF. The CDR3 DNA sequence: TGTGCCAGCAGTTTATCAGGGGGCGCAACTAATGAAAAACTGTTTTTT.

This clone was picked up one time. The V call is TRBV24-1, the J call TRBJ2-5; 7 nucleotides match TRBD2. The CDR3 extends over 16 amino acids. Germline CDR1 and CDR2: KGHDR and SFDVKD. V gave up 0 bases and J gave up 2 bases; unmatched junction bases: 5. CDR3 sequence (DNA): TGTGCCACCAGTGATTTGGAGCGGGACGGTCAAGAGACCCAGTACTTC. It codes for CATSDLERDGQETQYF.

The CDR3: CASSLGDSSGNTIYF. Written as DNA, the CDR3 is TGTGCCAGCAGCTTGGGAGACAGCTCTGGAAACACCATATATTTT. J is TRBJ1-3 and V is TRBV5-4, with a tentative D call TRBD1 (5 bases). This CDR3 is 15 amino acids long. Germline V gives CDR1 SGHNT, CDR2 YYREEE (reference sequence). V gave up 0 bases and J gave up 0 bases, with 7 bases separating them.

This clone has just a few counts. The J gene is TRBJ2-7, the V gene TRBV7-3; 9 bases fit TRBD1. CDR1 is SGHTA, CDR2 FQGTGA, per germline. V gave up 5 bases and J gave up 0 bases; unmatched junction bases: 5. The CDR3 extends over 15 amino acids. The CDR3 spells CASSPGQGPSYEQYF. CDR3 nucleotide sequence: TGTGCCAGCAGCCCGGGACAGGGACCCTCCTACGAGCAGTACTTC.

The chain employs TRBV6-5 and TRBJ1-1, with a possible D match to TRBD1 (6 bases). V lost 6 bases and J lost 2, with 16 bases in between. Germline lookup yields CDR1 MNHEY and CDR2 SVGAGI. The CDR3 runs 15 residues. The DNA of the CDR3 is TGTGCCAGCAGCCGAAGCACAGGGACCAACACTGAAGCTTTCTTT. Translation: CASSRSTGTNTEAFF.

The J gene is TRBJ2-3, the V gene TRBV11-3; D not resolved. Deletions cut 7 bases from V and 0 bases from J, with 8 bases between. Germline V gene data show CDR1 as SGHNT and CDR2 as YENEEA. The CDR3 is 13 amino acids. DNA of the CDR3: TGTGCCAGCATGACTTATAGCACAGATACGCAGTATTTT. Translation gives CASMTYSTDTQYF.

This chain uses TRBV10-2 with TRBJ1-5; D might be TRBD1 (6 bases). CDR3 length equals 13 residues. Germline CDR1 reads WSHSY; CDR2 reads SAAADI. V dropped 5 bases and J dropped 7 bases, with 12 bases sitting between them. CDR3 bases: TGCGCCAGCAGTACAGGGCTGAGCCAGCCCCAGCATTTT. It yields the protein CASSTGLSQPQHF.

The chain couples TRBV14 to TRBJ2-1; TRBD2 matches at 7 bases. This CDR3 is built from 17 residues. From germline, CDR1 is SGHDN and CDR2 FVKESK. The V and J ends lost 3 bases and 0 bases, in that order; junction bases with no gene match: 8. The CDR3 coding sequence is TGTGCCAGCAGCCAGGGCGATCTAGCGGTCTCCTACAATGAGCAGTTCTTC. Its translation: CASSQGDLAVSYNEQFF.

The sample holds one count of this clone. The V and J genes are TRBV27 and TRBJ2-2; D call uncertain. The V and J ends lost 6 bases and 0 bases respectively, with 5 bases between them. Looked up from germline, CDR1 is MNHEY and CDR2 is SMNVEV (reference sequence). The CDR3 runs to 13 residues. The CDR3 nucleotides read TGTGCCAGCAGCTACGCGAACACCGGGGAGCTGTTTTTT. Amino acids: CASSYANTGELFF.

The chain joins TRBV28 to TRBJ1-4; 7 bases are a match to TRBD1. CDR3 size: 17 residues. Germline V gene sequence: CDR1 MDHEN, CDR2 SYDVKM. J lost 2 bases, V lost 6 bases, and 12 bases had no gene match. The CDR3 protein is CASSDRDSLSTNEKLFF. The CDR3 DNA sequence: TGTGCCAGCAGCGACCGGGACAGTCTCTCGACTAATGAAAAACTGTTTTTT. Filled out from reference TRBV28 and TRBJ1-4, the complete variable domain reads DVKVTQSSRYLVKRTGEKVFLECVQDMDHENMFWYRQDPGLGLRLIYFSYDVKMKEKGDIPEGYSVSREKKERFSLILESASTNQTSMYLCASSDRDSLSTNEKLFFGSGTQLSVL.

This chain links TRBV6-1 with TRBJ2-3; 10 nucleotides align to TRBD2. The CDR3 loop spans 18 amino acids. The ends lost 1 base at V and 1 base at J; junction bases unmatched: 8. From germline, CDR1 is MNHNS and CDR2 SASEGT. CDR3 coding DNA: TGTGCCAGCAGTGAAGAAGGATGGCTAGCGGGGGGCACAGATACGCAGTATTTT. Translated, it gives CASSEEGWLAGGTDTQYF.

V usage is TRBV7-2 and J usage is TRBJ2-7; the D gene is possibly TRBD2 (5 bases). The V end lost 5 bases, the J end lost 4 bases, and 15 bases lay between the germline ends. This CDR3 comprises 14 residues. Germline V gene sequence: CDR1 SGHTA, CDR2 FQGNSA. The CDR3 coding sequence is TGTGCCAGCAGCCCACCCGGTCGGGGTTACGAGCAGTACTTC. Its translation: CASSPPGRGYEQYF.

The CDR3 sequence: CASSLGGASIGYTF. CDR3 nucleotides: TGTGCCAGCAGTTTAGGGGGGGCCTCTATCGGCTACACCTTC. This chain connects TRBV28 to TRBJ1-2; perhaps TRBD1 as D (6 bases). Germline V lookup: CDR1 MDHEN, CDR2 SYDVKM. There are 14 residues in the CDR3. Trimming shortened V by 2 bases and J by 8 bases, and 15 bases separated the two germline ends.

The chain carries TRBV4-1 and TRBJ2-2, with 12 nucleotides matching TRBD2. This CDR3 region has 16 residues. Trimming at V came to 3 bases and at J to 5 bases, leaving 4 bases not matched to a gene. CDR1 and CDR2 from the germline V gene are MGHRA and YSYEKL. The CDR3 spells CASSHRLAGDTGELFF. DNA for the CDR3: TGCGCCAGCAGCCACCGACTAGCGGGGGATACCGGGGAGCTGTTTTTT.

The CDR3 DNA sequence: TGTGCCAGCTCACCACCGCGGGGATATAGCAATCAGCCCCAGCATTTT. Translated, it gives CASSPPRGYSNQPQHF. The rearrangement joins TRBV18 to TRBJ1-5; the D is unclear. V was pared by 0 bases and J by 0 bases, with 9 bases between. Per the germline V gene, CDR1 is KGHSH and CDR2 is LQKENI. The CDR3 consists of 16 residues.

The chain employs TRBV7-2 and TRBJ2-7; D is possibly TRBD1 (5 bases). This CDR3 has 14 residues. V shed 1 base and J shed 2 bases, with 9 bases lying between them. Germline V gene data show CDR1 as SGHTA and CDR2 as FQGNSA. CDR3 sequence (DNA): TGTGCCAGCAGCTTAGGAGACAGCCCCTACGAGCAGTACTTC. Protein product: CASSLGDSPYEQYF.